Following are 25 T cell receptor beta chains from one sample sequenced in a study of OX40 agonist ivuxolimab in advanced cancers. Assay used: immunoSEQ multiplex PCR; TCRdb lists only in-frame clones, some missing. The sample consists of over 70,000 clones, 90% of them appearing once. Material: CD4+ or CD8+ T cells sorted from blood, obtained in a trial of the OX40 agonist ivuxolimab. The receptors stem from an adult with an advanced solid tumor such as melanoma, head and neck, liver or kidney cancer.

The CDR3 region is CASSTDRGPGYTF. CDR3 sequence (DNA): TGTGCCAGCAGCACTGACAGGGGGCCTGGCTACACCTTC. The chain employs TRBV11-2 and TRBJ1-2, with 10 bases identical to TRBD1. The CDR3 is 13 amino acids. The germline gives CDR1 SGHAT, CDR2 FQNNGV. The V and J ends lost 5 bases and 7 bases, in that order; junction bases with no gene match: 4.

The chain has TRBV19 and TRBJ2-3; TRBD1 matches at 10 bases. Germline CDR1 and CDR2: LNHDA and SQIVND (reference sequence). The CDR3 length is 15 residues. V dropped 3 bases and J dropped 4; count of bases not matched to a gene: 4. Written as DNA, the CDR3 is TGTGCCAGTAGTATGATTGGACAGGGGGCAGATACGCAGTATTTT. This sequence encodes CASSMIGQGADTQYF.

This clone qualifies as medium-sized. The same CDR3 can be traced to other DNA sequences in this sample. V usage is TRBV27 and J usage is TRBJ1-5; D remains unclear. The CDR3 runs to 14 residues. Trimming removed 0 bases from V and 5 bases from J, with 8 bases in between. Germline V gene sequence: CDR1 MNHEY, CDR2 SMNVEV (reference sequence). CDR3 DNA sequence: TGTGCCAGCAGTTTATCGGGTGGTTATCAGCCCCAGCATTTT. It translates to CASSLSGGYQPQHF.

This rearrangement joins TRBV6-5 to TRBJ1-6, with D perhaps matching TRBD1 (5 bases). This CDR3 region has 12 residues. Trimming took off 6 bases at V and 9 bases at J, with 9 bases between the two ends. Looked up from germline, CDR1 is MNHEY and CDR2 is SVGAGI. The CDR3 DNA reads TGTGCCAGCAGGTCCGGGGGTTCACCCCTCCACTTT. The encoded protein is CASRSGGSPLHF.

The chain has TRBV5-4 and TRBJ1-1, with a possible D match to TRBD1 (5 bases). Trimming cost V 3 bases and J 5 bases, with 11 bases left between them. CDR1 and CDR2 from the germline V gene are SGHNT and YYREEE (reference sequence). The CDR3 is made up of 13 amino acids. CDR3 residues: CASSYVGGTEAFF. CDR3 nucleotides: TGTGCCAGCAGCTACGTGGGGGGGACTGAAGCTTTCTTT.

The rearrangement links TRBV28 to TRBJ2-7; D is unclear. The V end was cut by 2 bases, the J end by 1 base, with 12 bases between. The CDR3 is 15 amino acids. Looked up from germline, CDR1 is MDHEN and CDR2 is SYDVKM. CDR3 amino acids: CASSLLLQQSYEQYF. The CDR3, as DNA: TGTGCCAGCAGTTTACTCCTCCAGCAGTCCTACGAGCAGTACTTC.

This sequence joins TRBV9 and TRBJ2-3; D gene uncertain. Trimming pared 4 bases from V and 0 bases from J, leaving 6 bases between. Germline CDR1 reads SGDLS; CDR2 reads YYNGEE. The CDR3 sequence is 13 residues long. The CDR3 sequence: CASSTISTDTQYF. The CDR3 coding sequence is TGTGCCAGCAGCACAATCAGCACAGATACGCAGTATTTT.

In this sample, this clone turned up a few times. This chain joins TRBV5-1 and TRBJ2-3; 8 bases are a match to TRBD1. Trimming removed 0 bases from V and 4 bases from J; junction bases left unmatched: 7. In germline, CDR1 is SGHRS, CDR2 YFSETQ. The CDR3 is 16 residues long. The CDR3 reads CASSLEGVTGADTQYF. The DNA of the CDR3 is TGCGCCAGCAGCTTGGAGGGGGTGACAGGGGCAGATACGCAGTATTTT.

V usage is TRBV9 and J usage is TRBJ2-7; D is possibly TRBD1 (5 bases). V was clipped by 3 bases and J by 5 bases, with 15 bases between them. Germline V gene sequence: CDR1 SGDLS, CDR2 YYNGEE. The CDR3 has 14 amino acids. Here the CDR3 DNA reads TGTGCCAGCAGCGCTACAGGTTTTGTCGACGAGCAGTACTTC. This sequence encodes CASSATGFVDEQYF.

This chain uses TRBV6-1 with TRBJ1-3; D is unresolved. Trimming removed 3 bases at V and 4 bases at J, with 10 bases between. The CDR3 is made up of 14 amino acids. CDR1 is MNHNS and CDR2 is SASEGT in the germline V gene. The CDR3 sequence: CASSDLILGNTIYF. The CDR3 region has the DNA TGTGCCAGCAGTGATTTAATTTTGGGAAACACCATATATTTT.

The chain joins TRBV5-1 to TRBJ1-2; tentative D call: TRBD1 (6 bases). Trimming took off 4 bases at V and 5 bases at J, with 12 bases between the two ends. The germline gives CDR1 SGHRS, CDR2 YFSETQ. CDR3 length: 13 residues. The CDR3 spells CASSPAGAYGYTF. The DNA of the CDR3 is TGCGCCAGCAGCCCGGCGGGGGCTTATGGCTACACCTTC.

The chain uses TRBV27 and TRBJ2-7, with D possibly being TRBD1 (5 bases). The CDR3 totals 13 residues. The germline V gene encodes CDR1 MNHEY and CDR2 SMNVEV (reference sequence). The V end lost 8 bases, the J end lost 3 bases, and 14 bases lay between the germline ends. CDR3 loop: CASAWGTYYEQYF. The CDR3 DNA follows: TGTGCCAGCGCCTGGGGCACCTACTACGAGCAGTACTTC.

The rearrangement links TRBV7-7 to TRBJ2-2; D may be TRBD1 (5 bases). CDR1 and CDR2 (germline): SSHAT, FNYEAQ (reference sequence). This CDR3 has 16 residues. The V and J ends lost 1 base and 5 bases respectively, with 14 bases between them. The DNA for the CDR3 is TGTGCCAGCAGCTTAGATCCAGGGAAGGGTACCGGGGAGCTGTTTTTT. Amino acids: CASSLDPGKGTGELFF.

In this sample, this clone turned up once. The rearrangement links TRBV10-3 to TRBJ2-2; 7 nucleotides line up with TRBD1. The CDR3 runs 15 residues. The trim removed 4 bases at V and 7 bases at J, leaving 9 bases unmatched. Germline CDR1 ENHRY, CDR2 SYGVKD. CDR3 protein: CAISVRITGVGELFF. CDR3 bases: TGTGCCATCAGTGTACGAATAACAGGGGTCGGGGAGCTGTTTTTT.

V is TRBV27 and J is TRBJ2-2; no reliable D call. Germline V gene sequence: CDR1 MNHEY, CDR2 SMNVEV (reference sequence). V was clipped by 0 bases and J by 7 bases, with 12 bases between them. CDR3 length equals 15 residues. In nucleotides, the CDR3 is TGTGCCAGCAGTTTATCTCGTCCTATTGGCGGGGAGCTGTTTTTT. Encoded protein: CASSLSRPIGGELFF.

The chain has TRBV7-9 and TRBJ1-4; maybe TRBD1 (6 bases). Germline CDR1 reads SEHNR; CDR2 reads FQNEAQ (reference sequence). Deletions cut 1 base from V and 7 bases from J, with 13 bases between. The CDR3 covers 15 residues. The DNA of the CDR3 is TGTGCCAGCAGCTTAGGGCACAGGGAAGGTGAAAAACTGTTTTTT. This sequence encodes CASSLGHREGEKLFF.

CDR3 DNA sequence: TGTGCCAGCAGCACCCTGCTGCCAGATACGCAGTATTTT. Translated, it gives CASSTLLPDTQYF. This chain links TRBV7-8 with TRBJ2-3; D unclear. Germline V gives CDR1 SGHVS, CDR2 FQNEAQ. Trimming pared 5 bases from V and 4 bases from J, leaving 10 bases between. The CDR3 runs to 13 residues.

This clone was seen a single time. The gene calls are TRBV5-1 and TRBJ2-2; 12 nucleotides line up with TRBD2. Germline V lookup: CDR1 SGHRS, CDR2 YFSETQ. The trim removed 4 bases at V and 7 bases at J, leaving 8 bases unmatched. The length of the CDR3 is 16 residues. Here the CDR3 DNA reads TGCGCCAGCAGCCCTAGCGGGGGGGCCGCTGGCGGGGAGCTGTTTTTT. Protein: CASSPSGGAAGGELFF.

This clone was recorded only once. The chain is built from TRBV2 and TRBJ1-1, with 7 positions matching TRBD1. The CDR3 runs to 16 residues. Germline CDR1 is SNHLY and CDR2 is FYNNEI. Trimming took 2 bases from V and 1 from J; bases not matched to a gene: 7. The DNA for the CDR3 is TGTGCCAGCAGTGAAACCCCCGGACAGGCGAACACTGAAGCTTTCTTT. The encoded protein is CASSETPGQANTEAFF. Looking up the rest from reference TRBV2 and TRBJ1-1 gives the full variable domain: EPEVTQTPSHQVTQMGQEVILRCVPISNHLYFYWYRQILGQKVEFLVSFYNNEISEKSEIFDDQFSVERPDGSNFTLKIRSTKLEDSAMYFCASSETPGQANTEAFFGQGTRLTVV.

The rearrangement uses TRBV19 and TRBJ1-1, with 7 bases fitting TRBD1. The CDR3 is 12 residues long. Germline CDR1 is LNHDA and CDR2 is SQIVND (reference sequence). With 10 bases clipped from V and 1 base from J, the junction kept 3 bases outside the gene matches. The chain's CDR3 is CATGDRNTEAFF. CDR3 in DNA: TGTGCCACCGGGGACAGGAACACTGAAGCTTTCTTT.

This clone was recorded once. The chain employs TRBV7-9 and TRBJ1-1, with D perhaps matching TRBD1 (6 bases). Germline V lookup: CDR1 SEHNR, CDR2 FQNEAQ (reference sequence). The CDR3 covers 15 residues. Between the trimmed V and J ends, which lost 4 bases and 6 bases, there was a span of 18 bases. The CDR3 sequence is CASSSKETGWAEAFF. CDR3 bases: TGTGCCAGCAGCTCGAAGGAAACAGGGTGGGCTGAAGCTTTCTTT.

V gene TRBV5-6 combines with J gene TRBJ2-1; a possible D gene is TRBD2 (6 bases). The CDR3 has 14 amino acids. Trimming took 3 bases from V and 7 from J, leaving 14 bases between them. CDR1 is SGHDT, CDR2 YYEEEE, per germline. This CDR3 reads CASSSRQGGNEQFF. In nucleotides, the CDR3 is TGTGCCAGCAGCTCGAGACAAGGAGGGAATGAGCAGTTCTTC.

The chain employs TRBV18 and TRBJ2-7; D is undetermined. Germline loops: CDR1 KGHSH, CDR2 LQKENI. V was pared by 6 bases and J by 6 bases, with 12 bases between. The CDR3 contains 12 residues. The CDR3 DNA is TGTGCCAGCTCCCATGTAGTGGCCGAGCAGTACTTC. This gives the protein CASSHVVAEQYF.

The rearrangement joins TRBV9 to TRBJ2-1, with no clear D. Germline assignment: CDR1 SGDLS and CDR2 YYNGEE. CDR3 length: 12 amino acids. Trimming took off 3 bases at V and 7 bases at J, with 8 bases between the two ends. This CDR3 is CASSDLYNEQFF. CDR3 in DNA: TGTGCCAGCAGCGACCTCTATAATGAGCAGTTCTTC.

The DNA of the CDR3 is TGCACCAGCAGCCCCTACGGGACTAGCGACCACACCGGGGAGCTGTTTTTT. It translates to CTSSPYGTSDHTGELFF. The chain carries TRBV1 and TRBJ2-2; the table calls TRBD2, which could not be checked here. TRBV1 is a pseudogene locus. The CDR3 runs to 17 residues.